This is a list of T cell receptor beta chains from one sample in a study of cytomegalovirus exposure and HLA in healthy donors. Profiled with immunoSEQ multiplex PCR; TCRdb holds only in-frame clones, not every one. This table lists roughly 40,000 clones. The sequencing input was PBMCs. These receptors originate from a male donor in good health and CMV-seronegative. CDR3s include the opening cysteine and the closing phenylalanine or tryptophan. D genes are given only for firm matches.

>TRBJ2-1|TRBD2|TRBV29-1
CSAGTSGRTQFF
TGCAGCGCCGGGACTAGCGGGAGGACTCAGTTCTTC
>TRBJ1-1|.|TRBV4-1
CASSQVTGTEAFF
TGCGCCAGCAGCCAAGTGACGGGCACTGAAGCTTTCTTT
>TRBJ1-5|.|TRBV19
CASRTGWAAQPQHF
TGTGCCAGTAGGACAGGTTGGGCCGCTCAGCCCCAGCATTTT
>TRBJ1-1|.|TRBV7-6
CASSLGHSTEAFF
TGTGCCAGCAGCTTAGGACACTCCACTGAAGCTTTCTTT
>TRBJ1-1|.|TRBV5-1
CASSVLSGPPGGAFF
TGCGCCAGCAGCGTCCTCTCAGGACCCCCCGGCGGGGCTTTCTTT
>TRBJ2-5|TRBD2|TRBV7-9
CASSSSGGGETQYF
TGTGCCAGCAGCTCCTCGGGAGGGGGGGAGACCCAGTACTTC
>TRBJ2-7|.|TRBV29-1
CSVRSGGTYEQYF
TGCAGCGTTCGGTCAGGGGGGACCTACGAGCAGTACTTC
>TRBJ2-7|.|TRBV5-6
CASSLTGILEYEQYF
TGTGCCAGCAGCTTGACCGGGATTCTGGAATACGAGCAGTACTTC
>TRBJ2-1|.|TRBV9
CASSSQTRGTNNEQFF
TGTGCCAGCAGCTCCCAGACGAGGGGGACAAACAATGAGCAGTTCTTC
>TRBJ1-6|.|TRBV6-4
CASSDSSGDDSPLHF
TGTGCCAGCAGTGACTCTAGCGGGGATGACTCACCCCTCCACTTT
>TRBJ1-2|.|TRBV6-5
CASSYSGGGYTF
TGTGCCAGCAGTTACTCAGGGGGTGGCTACACCTTC
>TRBJ2-2|TRBD1|TRBV5-1
CASSLGTGASGELFF
TGCGCCAGCAGCTTGGGGACAGGGGCGTCCGGGGAGCTGTTTTTT
>TRBJ2-7|.|TRBV11-2
CASSITRDEQYF
TGTGCCAGCAGCATAACCCGGGACGAGCAGTACTTC
>TRBJ2-1|TRBD2|TRBV4-2
CASSFLGRESNEQFF
TGTGCCAGCAGCTTCCTGGGGCGGGAGTCCAATGAGCAGTTCTTC
>TRBJ2-6|.|TRBV18
CASSPRQGTGANVLTF
TGTGCCAGCTCACCACGTCAGGGGACTGGGGCCAACGTCCTGACTTTC
>TRBJ1-5|.|TRBV5-1
CASSLAGGGNQPQHF
TGCGCCAGCAGCTTGGCCGGGGGGGGAAATCAGCCCCAGCATTTT
>TRBJ1-2|TRBD1|TRBV7-9
CASGTEGYTF
TGTGCCAGCGGGACAGAAGGCTACACCTTC
>TRBJ1-1|TRBD1|TRBV5-1
CASSRGQLNTEAFF
TGCGCCAGCAGCAGGGGACAGCTTAACACTGAAGCTTTCTTT
>TRBJ1-2|.|TRBV7-2
CASSLGGDDGYTF
TGTGCCAGCAGCTTGGGGGGGGATGATGGCTACACCTTC
>TRBJ2-7|TRBD1|TRBV27
CAWPQEQGVYEQYF
TGTGCCTGGCCCCAAGAACAGGGGGTTTACGAGCAGTACTTC
>TRBJ2-5|.|TRBV4-1
CASSQDRETQYF
TGCGCCAGCAGCCAAGACAGGGAGACCCAGTACTTC
>TRBJ2-4|.|TRBV5-4
CASTIRGAKNIQYF
TGTGCCAGCACCATTCGGGGGGCCAAAAACATTCAGTACTTC
>TRBJ2-1|.|TRBV10-1
CASSEPGQPEQFF
TGCGCCAGCAGTGAGCCCGGACAGCCCGAGCAGTTCTTC
>TRBJ2-2|TRBD1|TRBV12-5
CASGLAGGSNTGELFF
TGTGCTAGTGGTTTGGCAGGGGGCTCGAACACCGGGGAGCTGTTTTTT
>TRBJ2-3|TRBD2|TRBV4-1
CASSQSRGGPTDTQYF
TGCGCCAGCAGCCAATCCCGCGGGGGGCCCACAGATACGCAGTATTTT
>TRBJ2-6|.|TRBV6-4
CASSDSAGVGGANVLTF
TGTGCCAGCAGTGACTCAGCAGGGGTAGGTGGGGCCAACGTCCTGACTTTC
>TRBJ2-7|.|TRBV4-1
CASSHTSGSTYEQYF
TGCGCCAGCAGCCATACCTCGGGGAGCACCTACGAGCAGTACTTC
>TRBJ1-2|TRBD1|TRBV30
CAWDAGTGDGYTF
TGTGCCTGGGATGCCGGGACAGGGGATGGCTACACCTTC
>TRBJ2-1|.|TRBV5-1
CASRQETTYNEQFF
TGCGCCAGCCGACAGGAGACCACCTACAATGAGCAGTTCTTC
>TRBJ1-5|TRBD1|TRBV27
CASSQDRGNQPQHF
TGTGCCAGCAGCCAGGACAGGGGGAATCAGCCCCAGCATTTT
>TRBJ2-2|TRBD1|TRBV11-2
CASTLGTGDAGELFF
TGTGCCAGTACCCTCGGGACAGGGGACGCCGGGGAGCTGTTTTTT
>TRBJ1-1|.|TRBV29-1
CSVEGKAGNTEAFF
TGCAGCGTTGAAGGGAAGGCAGGGAACACTGAAGCTTTCTTT
>TRBJ2-7|.|TRBV2
CASSLLAYEQYF
TGTGCCAGCAGCCTACTCGCATACGAGCAGTACTTC
>TRBJ2-7|.|TRBV9
CANAEDSYEQYF
TGTGCCAATGCGGAAGACTCCTACGAGCAGTACTTC
>TRBJ2-2|TRBD1|TRBV5-4
CASSLGGQGDTGELFF
TGTGCCAGCAGCTTGGGAGGACAGGGGGACACCGGGGAGCTGTTTTTT
>TRBJ1-3|.|TRBV18
CASSPYFGSGAGNTIYF
TGTGCCAGCTCACCATATTTCGGCTCAGGTGCTGGAAACACCATATATTTT
>TRBJ1-1|TRBD1|TRBV6-1
CASSDGTGGLSAEAFF
TGTGCCAGCAGTGACGGGACAGGGGGTCTAAGCGCTGAAGCTTTCTTT